This T cell receptor (beta chain) is drawn from a study of OX40 agonist ivuxolimab in advanced cancers. About the study: The mean age was around 56 years, ranging from about 20 to 85, with around four fifths of participants male.

This table comes from immunoSEQ multiplex PCR, and its TCRdb copy is limited to in-frame clones, with some not included. This table has 55,000 to 70,000 clones, approximately 90% appearing once. The input for sequencing was CD4+ or CD8+ T cells sorted from blood, taken in a trial of the OX40 agonist ivuxolimab. This TCR was recovered from an adult with an advanced solid tumor such as melanoma, head and neck, liver or kidney cancer.

The CDR3 spells CASNLRGNYGYTF. DNA for the CDR3: TGTGCCAGCAACCTCCGGGGAAACTATGGCTACACCTTC. The chain links TRBV7-9 to TRBJ1-2; D not certain. V lost 7 bases to trimming and J lost 2 bases, with 11 bases between them. The V gene's germline CDR1 is SEHNR and CDR2 FQNEAQ (reference sequence). CDR3 length: 13 amino acids.